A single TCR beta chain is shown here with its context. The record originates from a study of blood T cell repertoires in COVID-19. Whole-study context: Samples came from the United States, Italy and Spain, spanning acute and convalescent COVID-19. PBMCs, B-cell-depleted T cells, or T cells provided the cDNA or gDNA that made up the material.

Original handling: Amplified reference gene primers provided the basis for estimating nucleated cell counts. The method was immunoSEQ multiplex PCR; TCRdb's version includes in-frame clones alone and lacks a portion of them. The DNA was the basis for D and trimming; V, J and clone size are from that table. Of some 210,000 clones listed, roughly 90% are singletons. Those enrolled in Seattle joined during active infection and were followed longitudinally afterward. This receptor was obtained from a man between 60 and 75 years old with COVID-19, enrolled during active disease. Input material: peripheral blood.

The CDR3 nucleotides read TGTGCCAGCAGGGGACAGGGCTCCTACAATGAGCAGTTCTTC. The encoded protein is CASRGQGSYNEQFF. The chain carries TRBV7-9 and TRBJ2-1; 9 nucleotides match TRBD1. The CDR3 totals 14 residues. V trimming: 6 bases; J trimming: 0 bases; junction bases outside the gene matches: 0. In germline, CDR1 is SEHNR, CDR2 FQNEAQ (reference sequence).